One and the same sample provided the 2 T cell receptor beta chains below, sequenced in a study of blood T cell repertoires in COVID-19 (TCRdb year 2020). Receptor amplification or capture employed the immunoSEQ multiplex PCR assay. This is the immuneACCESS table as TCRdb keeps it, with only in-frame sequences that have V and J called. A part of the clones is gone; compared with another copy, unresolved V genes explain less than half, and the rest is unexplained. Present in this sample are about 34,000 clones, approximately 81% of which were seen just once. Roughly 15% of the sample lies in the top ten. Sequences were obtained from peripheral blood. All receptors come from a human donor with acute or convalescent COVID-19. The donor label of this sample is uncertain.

This CDR3 is CASSYTTGSYGYTF. As DNA, the CDR3 is TGTGCCAGTAGTTATACGACAGGAAGCTATGGCTACACCTTC. V and J are TRBV19 and TRBJ1-2; tentatively, D is TRBD1 (6 bases). The germline V and J ends were trimmed by 5 bases and 4 bases, with 14 bases remaining between them. Germline V CDR1 and CDR2: LNHDA, SQIVND (reference sequence). The CDR3 is made up of 14 amino acids.

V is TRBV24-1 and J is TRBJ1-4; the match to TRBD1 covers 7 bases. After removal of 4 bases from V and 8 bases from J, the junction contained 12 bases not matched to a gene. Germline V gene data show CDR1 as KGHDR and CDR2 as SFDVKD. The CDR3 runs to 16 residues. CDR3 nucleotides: TGTGCCACCAGTGACCCGGGACAGCAGGAATGGGAAAAACTGTTTTTT. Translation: CATSDPGQQEWEKLFF.